This is a list of T cell receptor beta chains from one sample in a study of cytomegalovirus exposure and HLA in healthy donors. Repertoires were generated with immunoSEQ multiplex PCR, while TCRdb's copy carries only in-frame clones and drops some. The sample records hundreds of thousands of clones, approximately 82% being singletons. Sequencing was performed on PBMCs. Receptor source: a woman in her 40s in good health and CMV-seronegative. Both conserved end residues are part of each CDR3. The order of the fields is V gene, D gene, clone size, J gene, CDR3 DNA, CDR3 protein. D genes are given only for firm matches. Rows give clone size only sometimes, using once, few, many, or a class for an expanded clone.

TRBV7-9	NA	few	TRBJ1-4	TGTGCCAGCAGCCTCGGGTGGGGCGACTGGGGTAATGAAAAACTGTTTTTT	CASSLGWGDWGNEKLFF
TRBV28	NA	NA	TRBJ1-5	TGTGCCAGCAGTTTAGGGAGCCAGCCCCAGCATTTT	CASSLGSQPQHF
TRBV27	NA	NA	TRBJ1-5	TGTGCCAGCAGTCCCATCAATCAGCCCCAGCATTTT	CASSPINQPQHF
TRBV28	NA	NA	TRBJ2-1	TGTGCCAGCAGTCCAGGGGTTGGGAGTGAGCAGTTCTTC	CASSPGVGSEQFF
TRBV6-5	TRBD1	few	TRBJ1-1	TGTGCCAGCAGTTCGACAGGGGGCGAAGGGAGAGCTTTCTTT	CASSSTGGEGRAFF
TRBV4-2	NA	NA	TRBJ1-5	TGTGCCAGCAGCCAAGATCCGGTGCAGCCCCAGCATTTT	CASSQDPVQPQHF
TRBV12-5	TRBD2	NA	TRBJ2-2	TGTGCTAGTAGGCCGGGACTAGGGAACACCGGGGAGCTGTTTTTT	CASRPGLGNTGELFF
TRBV6-6	NA	few	TRBJ1-1	TGTGCCAGCAGAGGGAGCAGAGAAGCTTTCTTT	CASRGSREAFF
TRBV7-9	NA	NA	TRBJ2-5	TGTGCCAGCAGAAGGGGCGAGACCCAGTACTTC	CASRRGETQYF
TRBV6-6	TRBD1	NA	TRBJ2-2	TGTGCCAGCAGTCCCCCCCGGACAGGGGGCTCCGGGGAGCTGTTTTTT	CASSPPRTGGSGELFF
TRBV5-1	NA	NA	TRBJ1-1	TGCGCCAGCAGCTTGTCCCCCGGTATGGGGAGTGAAGCTTTCTTT	CASSLSPGMGSEAFF
TRBV5-4	TRBD1	NA	TRBJ1-1	TGTGCCGGACAGGGAAAGAACACTGAAGCTTTCTTT	CAGQGKNTEAFF
TRBV6-5	NA	once	TRBJ1-5	TGTGCCAGCAGCCCCCTTAATACGAGGGAGCCCCAGCATTTT	CASSPLNTREPQHF
TRBV9	NA	NA	TRBJ2-2	TGTGCCAGCAGCGTAGGCGGAAACACCGGGGAGCTGTTTTTT	CASSVGGNTGELFF
TRBV7-9	NA	NA	TRBJ2-6	TGTGCCAGCAGCGCCAGGGGCGGCAACTCTGGGGCCAACGTCCTGACTTTC	CASSARGGNSGANVLTF
TRBV7-9	TRBD1	few	TRBJ1-6	TGTGCCAGCAGCTTGGGGACAGGGGATTTGTATAATTCACCCCTCCACTTT	CASSLGTGDLYNSPLHF
TRBV19	TRBD1	NA	TRBJ2-3	TGTGCCAGTACTAGGGGACAGGGATCGGGAACAGATGCGCAGTATTTT	CASTRGQGSGTDAQYF
TRBV19	TRBD1	few	TRBJ2-7	TGTGCCAGTACCCTAGGGACAGGAGACTACGAGCAGTACTTC	CASTLGTGDYEQYF
TRBV11-2	NA	NA	TRBJ2-5	TGTGCCAGCAGGGGACAACAAGAGACCCAGTACTTC	CASRGQQETQYF
TRBV4-1	NA	NA	TRBJ1-2	TGCGCCAGCAGCCAAGATCAATTGGACAGCGAAAACTTCTATGGCTACACCTTC	CASSQDQLDSENFYGYTF
TRBV5-1	NA	NA	TRBJ2-7	TGCGCCAGCAGCCGAGGGACAAGTGAGACCTACGAGCAGTACTTC	CASSRGTSETYEQYF
TRBV7-3	NA	NA	TRBJ2-2	TGTGCCAGCAGCTTAAACTCCGGACAAAACACCGGGGAGCTGTTTTTT	CASSLNSGQNTGELFF
TRBV5-5	TRBD1	NA	TRBJ2-7	TGTGCCAGCAGCTTGGCCAGAACACCGGGACAGGGTATCCACGAGCAGTACTTC	CASSLARTPGQGIHEQYF
TRBV7-2	TRBD1	few	TRBJ2-7	TGTGCCAGCAGCTCGGGACAGTCCTACGAGCAGTACTTC	CASSSGQSYEQYF
TRBV11-1	NA	NA	TRBJ1-1	TGTGCCAGCAGCCTTCAGGGAGGCACTGAAGCTTTCTTT	CASSLQGGTEAFF
TRBV6-5	NA	NA	TRBJ2-1	TGTGCCAGCAGTACCCAAGTCGGCAATGAGCAGTTCTTC	CASSTQVGNEQFF
TRBV5-1	NA	NA	TRBJ1-1	TGCGCCAGCAGTTTTGGACACTCTATGAGCACTGAAGCTTTCTTT	CASSFGHSMSTEAFF
TRBV14	NA	NA	TRBJ2-2	TGTGCCAGCAGCCCACAGGGAACCGGGGAGCTGTTTTTT	CASSPQGTGELFF
TRBV7-2	NA	NA	TRBJ1-2	TGTGCCAGCAGCCCCCCTTCTGGGACTTATGTTCGCTACACCTTC	CASSPPSGTYVRYTF
TRBV27	NA	NA	TRBJ2-2	TGTGCCAGCATCTCGGGACTGCGCGCCTCCACCGGGGAGCTGTTTTTT	CASISGLRASTGELFF
TRBV5-6	NA	NA	TRBJ2-7	TGTGCCAGCAGCTTTAACAGGGTAGGAGAGCAGTACTTC	CASSFNRVGEQYF
TRBV19	TRBD1	NA	TRBJ2-1	TGTGCCAGTTTAGACAGGGGGATCCACAATGAGCAGTTCTTC	CASLDRGIHNEQFF
TRBV15	TRBD1	NA	TRBJ1-2	TGTGCCACCAGCAGAGATAAGGACAGGGGGCAGGATGGCTACACCTTC	CATSRDKDRGQDGYTF
TRBV19	NA	NA	TRBJ1-2	TGTGCCAGTGGACAGACTATCTATGGCTACACCTTC	CASGQTIYGYTF
TRBV18	TRBD2	NA	TRBJ2-1	TGTGCCAGCTCACCACCTCAACTAGCGGCCTACAATGAGCAGTTCTTC	CASSPPQLAAYNEQFF
TRBV7-8	NA	NA	TRBJ2-7	TGTGCCAGCAGCTTACTCAGTCCTTACGAGCAGTACTTC	CASSLLSPYEQYF
TRBV5-4	NA	NA	TRBJ2-1	TGTGCCAGCAGCTTGCAGGGCTATGAGCAGTTCTTC	CASSLQGYEQFF
TRBV13	NA	NA	TRBJ1-2	TGTGCCAGCAGCGGTGACAGGACTCATGGCTACACCTTC	CASSGDRTHGYTF
TRBV5-1	NA	NA	TRBJ1-2	TGCGCCAGCAGTGACCTAGAGGGCTATGGCTACACCTTC	CASSDLEGYGYTF
TRBV7-7	NA	NA	TRBJ2-7	TGTGCTAGCAGTCAAGCCGGAGGTGGCGAGCAGTACTTC	CASSQAGGGEQYF
TRBV19	NA	once	TRBJ2-5	TGTGCCACCAAATTCAGGGGACAAGAGACCCAGTACTTC	CATKFRGQETQYF
TRBV21-1	NA	NA	TRBJ1-2	TGTGCCAGCAGCAAGTGGAGACAGGCTATTTTAGACTATGGCTACACCTTC	CASSKWRQAILDYGYTF
TRBV6-5	NA	NA	TRBJ1-6	TGTGCCAGCAGTTACTCGCAGGGTAGGCGATCACCCCTCCACTTT	CASSYSQGRRSPLHF
TRBV6-5	TRBD2	NA	TRBJ2-7	TGTGCCAGCAGTTACGGGTGGGGAGGGAATTACGAGCAGTACTTC	CASSYGWGGNYEQYF
TRBV7-9	TRBD2	NA	TRBJ2-1	TGTGCCAGCAGCTTAGGTGGCGGGGGGTTGTCCTACAATGAGCAGTTCTTC	CASSLGGGGLSYNEQFF
TRBV2	TRBD1	NA	TRBJ2-6	TGTGCCAGCAGCTCCGGGACAGAACCTCTGGCTGGGGCCAACGTCCTGACTTTC	CASSSGTEPLAGANVLTF
TRBV6-4	TRBD1	NA	TRBJ1-2	TGTGCCAGCAGTGAGGGACAGGGGGCTACCTATGGCTACACCTTC	CASSEGQGATYGYTF
TRBV5-1	TRBD2	NA	TRBJ2-7	TGCGCCAGCAGCGAGTTGCGGGGGGGCCTCTACGAGCAGTACTTC	CASSELRGGLYEQYF
TRBV18	NA	NA	TRBJ1-1	TGTGCCAGCTCACCGGTACAGGGATCTGAAGCTTTCTTT	CASSPVQGSEAFF
TRBV7-3	NA	NA	TRBJ1-1	TGTGCCAGCAGCTTAAGCGAGGGTTCGCGAACTGAAGCTTTCTTT	CASSLSEGSRTEAFF
TRBV11-2	NA	NA	TRBJ1-1	TGTGCCAGCAGCTTAAATTCACTTGGCACTGAAGCTTTCTTT	CASSLNSLGTEAFF
TRBV27	NA	many	TRBJ2-1	TGTGCCAGCAGTTTATCATCCAGCAATGAGCAGTTCTTC	CASSLSSSNEQFF
TRBV7-9	NA	NA	TRBJ2-3	TGTGCCAGCAGCGACACTACAGGGTCCACAGATACGCAGTATTTT	CASSDTTGSTDTQYF
TRBV9	NA	NA	TRBJ1-3	TGTGCCAGCAGCGTCGGGGGTCGCTCTGGAAACACCATATATTTT	CASSVGGRSGNTIYF
TRBV4-2	NA	NA	TRBJ2-2	TGTGCCAGCAGCCAAGAAGAGGTCTCCGGGGAGCTGTTTTTT	CASSQEEVSGELFF
TRBV7-8	NA	NA	TRBJ2-2	TGTGCCAGCAGCCAGGGGGGAACTACCGGGGAGCTGTTTTTT	CASSQGGTTGELFF
TRBV30	TRBD1	once	TRBJ1-1	TGTGCCTGGAGGGTCGGGACAGATATGAACACTGAAGCTTTCTTT	CAWRVGTDMNTEAFF